This record looks at one T cell receptor beta chain sequence and its context. These data come from a study of control samples from healthy donors and cancer patients. TCRdb's copy holds only in-frame clones and misses some; the assay was immunoSEQ multiplex PCR. Found here are 120,000 to 150,000 clones, under 90% of them singletons; the top ten hold over 4.5%. This CDR3 comprises 12 residues. Germline V lookup: CDR1 LGHDT, CDR2 YNNKEL (reference sequence). The V and J ends lost 1 base and 6 bases respectively, with 7 bases between them. The rearrangement links TRBV3-1 (or the pseudogene TRBV3-2) to TRBJ2-7; unclear D gene. This TCR derives from a man under 40 in good health. The sample comprised blood. This CDR3 reads CASSQGSAEQYF. CDR3 nucleotides: TGTGCCAGCAGCCAAGGGTCTGCCGAGCAGTACTTC.